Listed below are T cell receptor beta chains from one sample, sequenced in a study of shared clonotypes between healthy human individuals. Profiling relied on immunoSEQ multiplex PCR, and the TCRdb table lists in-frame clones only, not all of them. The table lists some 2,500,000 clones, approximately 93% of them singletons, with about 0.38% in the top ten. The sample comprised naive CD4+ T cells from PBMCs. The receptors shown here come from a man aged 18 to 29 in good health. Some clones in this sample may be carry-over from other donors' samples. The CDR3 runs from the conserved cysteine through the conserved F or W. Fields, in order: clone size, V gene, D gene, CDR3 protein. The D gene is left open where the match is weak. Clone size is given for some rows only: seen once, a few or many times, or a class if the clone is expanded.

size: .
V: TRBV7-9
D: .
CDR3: CASSLAIIRRSYNSPLHF

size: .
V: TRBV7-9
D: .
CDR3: CASTQRGGTEAFF

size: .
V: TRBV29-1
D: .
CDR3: CSVWFGLVRAEQFF

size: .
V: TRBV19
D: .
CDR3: CASSIGGSEAFF

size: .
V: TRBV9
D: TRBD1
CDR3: CASSVRQGGDGYTF

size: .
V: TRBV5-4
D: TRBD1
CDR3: CASFPRQGLDGYTF

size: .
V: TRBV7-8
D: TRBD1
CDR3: CASSQGGVGNIQYF

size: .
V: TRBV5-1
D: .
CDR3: CASSLSPGGDTQYF

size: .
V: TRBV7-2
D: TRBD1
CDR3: CASTEVPGGKNIQYF

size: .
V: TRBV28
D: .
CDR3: CASSFASANSYNEQFF

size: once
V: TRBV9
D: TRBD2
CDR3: CASSVGRAVDTQYF

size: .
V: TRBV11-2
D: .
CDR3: CASSRVLASNEQFF

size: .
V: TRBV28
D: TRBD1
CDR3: CASSLGQGSNQPQHF

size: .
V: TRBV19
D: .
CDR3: CASSLSSWAQDTQYF

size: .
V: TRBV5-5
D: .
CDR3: CASSKQFYSNQPQHF

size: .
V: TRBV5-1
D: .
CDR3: CASSLDRDYGQYF

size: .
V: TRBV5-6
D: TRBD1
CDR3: CTSSLPGQMNTEAFF

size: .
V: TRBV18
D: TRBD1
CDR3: CASSLLAAGGTAGELFF

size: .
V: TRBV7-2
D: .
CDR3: CASSLVFGGSSYNEQFF

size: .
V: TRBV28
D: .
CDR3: CASTRSSYGYTF

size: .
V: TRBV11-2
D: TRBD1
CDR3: CASSFGQAYEQYF

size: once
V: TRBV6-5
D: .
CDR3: CATRDGSYEQYF